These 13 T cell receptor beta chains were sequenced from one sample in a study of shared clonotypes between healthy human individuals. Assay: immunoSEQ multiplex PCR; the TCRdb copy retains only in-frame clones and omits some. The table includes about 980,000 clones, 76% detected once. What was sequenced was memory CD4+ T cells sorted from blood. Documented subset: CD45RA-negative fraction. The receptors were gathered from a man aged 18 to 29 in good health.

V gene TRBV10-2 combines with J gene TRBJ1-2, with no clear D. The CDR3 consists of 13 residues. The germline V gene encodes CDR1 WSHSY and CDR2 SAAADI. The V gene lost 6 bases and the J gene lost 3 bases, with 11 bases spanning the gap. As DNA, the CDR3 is TGCGCCAGCAGGAGTCAGTTGGACTATGGCTACACCTTC. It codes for CASRSQLDYGYTF.

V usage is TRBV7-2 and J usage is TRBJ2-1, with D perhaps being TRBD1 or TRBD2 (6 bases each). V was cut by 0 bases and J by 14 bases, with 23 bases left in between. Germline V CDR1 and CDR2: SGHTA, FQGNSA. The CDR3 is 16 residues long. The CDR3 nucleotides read TGTGCCAGCAGCTTAGCAGGGGGGCGCGAGCAGGATGGGAAGTTCTTC. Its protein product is CASSLAGGREQDGKFF.

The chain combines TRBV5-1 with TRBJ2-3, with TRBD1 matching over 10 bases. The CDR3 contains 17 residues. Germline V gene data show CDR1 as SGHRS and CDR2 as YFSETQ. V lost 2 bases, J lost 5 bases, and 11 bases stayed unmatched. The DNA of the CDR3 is TGCGCCAGCAGCTTTGGCCCCGACAGGGGGCATGGAGATACGCAGTATTTT. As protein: CASSFGPDRGHGDTQYF.

The CDR3 coding sequence is TGTGCCTGGAGTGTACATGGCAGATTACAAGAGACCCAGTACTTC. Translation: CAWSVHGRLQETQYF. V gene TRBV30 combines with J gene TRBJ2-5; D gene uncertain. The CDR3 is 15 amino acids. Germline loops: CDR1 GTSNPN, CDR2 SVGIG (reference sequence). Trimming stripped 0 bases from V and 2 bases from J, with 13 bases between.

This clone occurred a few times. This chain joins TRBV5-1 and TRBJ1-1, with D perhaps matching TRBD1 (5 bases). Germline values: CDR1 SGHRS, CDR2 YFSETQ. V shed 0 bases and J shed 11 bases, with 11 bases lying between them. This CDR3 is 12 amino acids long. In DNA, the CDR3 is TGCGCCAGCAGCTTGGACGGGACTTCGGCTTTCTTT. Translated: CASSLDGTSAFF.

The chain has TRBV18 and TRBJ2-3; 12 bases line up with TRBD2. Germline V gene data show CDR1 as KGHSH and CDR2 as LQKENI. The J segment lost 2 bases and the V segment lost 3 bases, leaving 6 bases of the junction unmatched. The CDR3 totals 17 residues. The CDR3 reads CASSPESSGGVTDTQYF. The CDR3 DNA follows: TGTGCCAGCTCACCCGAATCTAGCGGGGGGGTCACAGATACGCAGTATTTT.

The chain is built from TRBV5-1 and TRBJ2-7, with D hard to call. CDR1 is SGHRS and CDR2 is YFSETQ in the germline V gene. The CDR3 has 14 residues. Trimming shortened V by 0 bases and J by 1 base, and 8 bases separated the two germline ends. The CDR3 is CASSLVLGSYEQYF. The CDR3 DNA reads TGCGCCAGCAGCTTGGTTCTGGGATCCTACGAGCAGTACTTC.

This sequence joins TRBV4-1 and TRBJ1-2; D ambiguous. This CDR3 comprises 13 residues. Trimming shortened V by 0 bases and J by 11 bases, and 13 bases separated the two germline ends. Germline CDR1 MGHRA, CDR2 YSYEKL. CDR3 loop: CASSQDSREGYTF. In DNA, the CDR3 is TGCGCCAGCAGCCAAGATTCCCGGGAGGGATACACCTTC.

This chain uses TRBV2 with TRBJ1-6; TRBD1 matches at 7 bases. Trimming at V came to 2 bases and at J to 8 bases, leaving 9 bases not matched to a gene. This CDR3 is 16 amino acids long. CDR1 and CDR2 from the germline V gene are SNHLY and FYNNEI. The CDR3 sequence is CASSEFRGTEHSPLHF. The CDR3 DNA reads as TGTGCCAGCAGTGAATTCCGCGGGACAGAACATTCACCCCTCCACTTT.

Here the CDR3 DNA reads TGTGCCAGCAGCTTTGACAGGGCGTTCAACACCATATATTTT. It encodes CASSFDRAFNTIYF. This chain links TRBV11-2 with TRBJ1-3; 7 positions match TRBD1. The CDR3 has 14 residues. Germline-derived CDR1 and CDR2 are SGHAT and FQNNGV. V lost 3 bases, J lost 7 bases, and 6 bases stayed unmatched.

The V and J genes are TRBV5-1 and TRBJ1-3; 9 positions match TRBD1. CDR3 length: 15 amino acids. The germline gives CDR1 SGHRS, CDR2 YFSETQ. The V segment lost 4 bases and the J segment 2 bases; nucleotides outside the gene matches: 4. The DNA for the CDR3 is TGCGCCAGCAGCCTCGGACAGGGGACTGGAAACACCATATATTTT. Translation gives CASSLGQGTGNTIYF.

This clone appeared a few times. CDR3 loop: CAWSLRDHSEAFF. The CDR3 DNA is TGTGCCTGGAGCCTCCGGGACCACTCGGAAGCTTTCTTT. This chain joins TRBV30 and TRBJ1-1; D may be TRBD1 (5 bases). Germline assignment: CDR1 GTSNPN and CDR2 SVGIG (reference sequence). Trimming took 3 bases from V and 8 from J, leaving 16 bases between them. The CDR3 runs to 13 residues.

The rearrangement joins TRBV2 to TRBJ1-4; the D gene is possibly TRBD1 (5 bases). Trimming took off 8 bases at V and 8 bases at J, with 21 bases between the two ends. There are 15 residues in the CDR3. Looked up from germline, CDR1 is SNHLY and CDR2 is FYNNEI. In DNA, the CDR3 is TGTGCCAGCGCTAGCGCAACAGGAGTTTCGGAAAAACTGTTTTTT. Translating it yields CASASATGVSEKLFF.